These T cell receptor beta chains were read from a single sample in a study of blood T cell repertoires in COVID-19. This table comes from immunoSEQ multiplex PCR, and its TCRdb copy is limited to in-frame clones, with some not included. The repertoire holds around 430,000 clones, with about 86% as singletons. The sample was PBMCs or T cells enriched from blood (not recorded which). These receptors all come from a woman in her forties or fifties who had recovered from COVID-19. Both conserved end residues are part of each CDR3. Fields, in order: V gene, D gene, J gene, CDR3 length, clone size, CDR3 DNA, CDR3 protein. D genes are given only for firm matches. Clone size is given for some rows only: seen once, a few or many times, or a class if the clone is expanded.

>TRBV7-9|NA|TRBJ1-6|13|NA
TGTGCCAGCAGCATAGAGCACAGGGTTTCCCTCCACTTT
CASSIEHRVSLHF
>TRBV29-1|TRBD1|TRBJ1-1|13|NA
TGCAGCGTGGGACAGCGGATGAACACTGAAGCTTTCTTT
CSVGQRMNTEAFF
>TRBV7-9|TRBD1|TRBJ2-2|17|few
TGTGCCAGCAGCTTCCCTCAGGGACAGGGGAACACCGGGGAGCTGTTTTTT
CASSFPQGQGNTGELFF
>TRBV5-8|TRBD1|TRBJ2-7|15|NA
TGTGCCAGCAGCGTACACCGGGACAGGGCTTACGAGCAGTACTTC
CASSVHRDRAYEQYF
>TRBV28|NA|TRBJ2-4|13|NA
TGTGCCAGTCTCAATAAGGACAGTAACATTCAGTACTTC
CASLNKDSNIQYF
>TRBV9|NA|TRBJ2-1|13|NA
TGTGCCAGCAGCGTAGACAGGGACAATGAGCAGTTCTTC
CASSVDRDNEQFF
>TRBV28|NA|TRBJ1-2|14|NA
TGTGCCAGCAGTTTCCCGAGAGGGTTTCGCGGCTACACCTTC
CASSFPRGFRGYTF
>TRBV2|TRBD1|TRBJ1-4|14|NA
TGTGCCAGCACCTTCGGGACAGGGAGTGAAAAACTGTTTTTT
CASTFGTGSEKLFF
>TRBV4-1|NA|TRBJ1-1|17|NA
TGCGCCAGCAGCCATCCAGACCAGGGGCCAGTGAACACTGAAGCTTTCTTT
CASSHPDQGPVNTEAFF
>TRBV28|TRBD1|TRBJ1-2|14|NA
TGTGCCAGCAGTTGGGACAGGGGATTATACGGCTACACCTTC
CASSWDRGLYGYTF
>TRBV4-2|TRBD1|TRBJ1-1|15|NA
TGTGCCAGCAGCTCGCAGGGACAGGGGAACACTGAAGCTTTCTTT
CASSSQGQGNTEAFF
>TRBV6-5|NA|TRBJ1-5|15|NA
TGTGCCAGCAGACCCGGACAGAATAGCAATCAGCCCCAGCATTTT
CASRPGQNSNQPQHF
>TRBV13|TRBD1|TRBJ1-6|14|NA
TGTGCCAGCAGCCCTGGACAGGGGGTTTCACCCCTCCACTTT
CASSPGQGVSPLHF
>TRBV10-3|NA|TRBJ1-1|11|NA
TGTGCCACTGCGGGGAACACTGAAGCTTTCTTT
CATAGNTEAFF
>TRBV24-1|TRBD2|TRBJ2-1|16|NA
TGTGCCACCAGTGAATCTAGCGGGACTTCCTACAATGAGCAGTTCTTC
CATSESSGTSYNEQFF
>TRBV11-2|TRBD2|TRBJ2-1|14|NA
TGTGCCAGCAGTCTACTAGCGGGGGGCGATGAGCAGTTCTTC
CASSLLAGGDEQFF
>TRBV30|NA|TRBJ1-1|14|NA
TGTGCCTGGAGTGTAGCGCAGGGAAGAACTGAAGCTTTCTTT
CAWSVAQGRTEAFF
>TRBV9|NA|TRBJ1-2|17|NA
TGTGCCAGCAGCGTGGGAGATCGTGTTTCTGCTAACTATGGCTACACCTTC
CASSVGDRVSANYGYTF
>TRBV28|NA|TRBJ2-3|15|NA
TGTGCCAGCAGTCCCGCCACAGCGGGTGGCGATACGCAGTATTTT
CASSPATAGGDTQYF
>TRBV12-3/TRBV12-4|NA|TRBJ1-5|13|NA
TGTGCCAGCAGTTTTTCAGGTGATCAGCCCCAGCATTTT
CASSFSGDQPQHF
>TRBV30|TRBD1|TRBJ1-6|13|NA
TGTGCCGGGAAACAGGGGGCGGTTTCACCCCTCCACTTT
CAGKQGAVSPLHF
>TRBV28|NA|TRBJ1-1|14|NA
TGTGCCAGCAGTTTATTTATGCGGAACACTGAAGCTTTCTTT
CASSLFMRNTEAFF
>TRBV6-5|NA|TRBJ1-6|16|NA
TGTGCCAGCAGTTACGATACGGAGGCCCCCTGGGTCACCCTCCACTTT
CASSYDTEAPWVTLHF
>TRBV28|TRBD1|TRBJ2-1|15|NA
TGTGCCAGCAGGACCGGGACAGGGACCTACAATGAGCAGTTCTTC
CASRTGTGTYNEQFF
>TRBV6-5|NA|TRBJ2-2|14|NA
TGTGCCAGCAGTTTGTTCTCGAACACCGGGGAGCTGTTTTTT
CASSLFSNTGELFF
>TRBV6-5|NA|TRBJ1-2|14|NA
TGTGCCAGCAGGGAGGGTCAAACCTTCTATGGCTACACCTTC
CASREGQTFYGYTF